This TCR beta chain was sequenced during a study of cytomegalovirus exposure and HLA in healthy donors. Findings of the study overall: Analyzed later, most CMV-associated TCR beta chains appeared HLA-restricted.

Trimming took 2 bases from V and 4 from J, leaving 15 bases between them. This CDR3 has 16 residues. CDR1 is KGHSH and CDR2 is LQKENI in the germline V gene. This clone was seen more than once but under ten times. The target antigen is unknown. PCR amplification relied on 60 Vbeta primers (plus 13 Jbeta primers). TCRdb's copy holds only in-frame clones and misses some; the assay was immunoSEQ multiplex PCR. Of over 130,000 clones listed, around two thirds were seen once; the top ten hold about 1.8%. The TCR was taken from a male donor in good health and CMV-seronegative. The specimen sequenced was PBMCs. The V call is TRBV18, the J call TRBJ2-1, with D possibly being TRBD1 (6 bases). CDR3 sequence (DNA): TGTGCCAGCTCACCATGGTTTAGCCAGGGGTACAATGAGCAGTTCTTC. Residues: CASSPWFSQGYNEQFF.